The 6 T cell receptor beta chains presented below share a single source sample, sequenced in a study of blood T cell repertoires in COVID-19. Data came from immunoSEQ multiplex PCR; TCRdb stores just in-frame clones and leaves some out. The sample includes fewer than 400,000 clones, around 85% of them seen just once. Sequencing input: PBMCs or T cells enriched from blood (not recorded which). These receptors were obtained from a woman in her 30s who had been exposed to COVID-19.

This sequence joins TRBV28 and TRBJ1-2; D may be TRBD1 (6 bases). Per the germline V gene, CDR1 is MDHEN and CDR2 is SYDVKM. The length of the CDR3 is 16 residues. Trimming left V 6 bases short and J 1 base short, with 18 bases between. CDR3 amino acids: CASSLRFRDINYGYTF. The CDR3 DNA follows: TGTGCCAGCAGCCTAAGGTTTCGGGACATTAACTATGGCTACACCTTC.

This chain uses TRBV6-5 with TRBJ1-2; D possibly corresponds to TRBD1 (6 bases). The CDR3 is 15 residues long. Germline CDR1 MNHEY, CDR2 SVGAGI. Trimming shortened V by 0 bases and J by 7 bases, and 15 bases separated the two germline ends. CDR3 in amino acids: CASSYSRHREGGYTF. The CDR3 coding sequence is TGTGCCAGCAGTTACTCGAGGCACAGGGAAGGTGGCTACACCTTC.

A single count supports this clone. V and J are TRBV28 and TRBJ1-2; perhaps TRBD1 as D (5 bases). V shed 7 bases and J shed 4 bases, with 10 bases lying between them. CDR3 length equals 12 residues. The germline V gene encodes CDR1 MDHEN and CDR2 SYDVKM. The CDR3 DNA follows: TGTGCCAGCATACTTCAGGGCTATGGCTACACCTTC. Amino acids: CASILQGYGYTF.

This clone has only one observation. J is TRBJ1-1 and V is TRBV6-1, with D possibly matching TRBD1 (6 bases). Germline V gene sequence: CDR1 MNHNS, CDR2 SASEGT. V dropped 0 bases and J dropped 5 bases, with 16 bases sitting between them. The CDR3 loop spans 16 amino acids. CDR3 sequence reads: CASSEAPPGVGTEAFF. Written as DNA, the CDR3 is TGTGCCAGCAGTGAAGCGCCGCCAGGGGTAGGAACTGAAGCTTTCTTT.

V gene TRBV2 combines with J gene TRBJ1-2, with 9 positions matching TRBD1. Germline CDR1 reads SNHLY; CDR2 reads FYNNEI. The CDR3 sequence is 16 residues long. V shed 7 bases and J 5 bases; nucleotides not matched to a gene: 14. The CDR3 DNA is TGTGCCAGCAACCCAAGCCGGACAGGGGCCCAATATGGCTACACCTTC. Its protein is CASNPSRTGAQYGYTF.

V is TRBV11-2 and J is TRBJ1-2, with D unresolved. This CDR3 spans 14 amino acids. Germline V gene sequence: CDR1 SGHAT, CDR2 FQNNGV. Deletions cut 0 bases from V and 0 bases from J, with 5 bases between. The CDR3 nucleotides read TGTGCCAGCAGCTTAGAGTTAGCTAACTATGGCTACACCTTC. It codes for CASSLELANYGYTF.